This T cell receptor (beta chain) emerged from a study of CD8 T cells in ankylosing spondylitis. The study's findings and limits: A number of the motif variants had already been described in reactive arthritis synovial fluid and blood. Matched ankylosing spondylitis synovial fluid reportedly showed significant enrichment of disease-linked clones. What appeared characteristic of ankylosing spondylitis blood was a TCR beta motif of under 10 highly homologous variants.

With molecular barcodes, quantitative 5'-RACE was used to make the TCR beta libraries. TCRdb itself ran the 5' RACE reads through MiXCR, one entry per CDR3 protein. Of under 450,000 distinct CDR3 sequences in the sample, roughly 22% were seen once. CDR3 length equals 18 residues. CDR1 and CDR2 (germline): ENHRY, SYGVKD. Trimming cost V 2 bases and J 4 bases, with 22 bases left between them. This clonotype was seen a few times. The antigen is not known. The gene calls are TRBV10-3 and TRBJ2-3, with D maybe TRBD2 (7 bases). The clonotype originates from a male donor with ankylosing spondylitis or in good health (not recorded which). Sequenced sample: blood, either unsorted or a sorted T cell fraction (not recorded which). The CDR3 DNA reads TGTGCCATCAGTGAGGAGATTGGTGGGGGGGGCCAGGCAGATACGCAGTATTTT. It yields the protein CAISEEIGGGGQADTQYF.